This TCR beta chain comes out of a study of blood T cell repertoires in COVID-19. On the study more broadly: The cDNA or gDNA used as material had been derived from T cells, B-cell-depleted T cells, or PBMCs.

Clones were read by immunoSEQ multiplex PCR, and TCRdb kept only the in-frame ones, dropping some. The sample has some 280,000 clones; around 91% are singletons. The CDR3 is 15 residues long. V trimming: 1 base; J trimming: 4 bases; junction bases outside the gene matches: 2. The germline gives CDR1 LGHDT, CDR2 YNNKEL (reference sequence). The V and J genes are TRBV3-1 (or the pseudogene TRBV3-2) and TRBJ1-5; 9 nucleotides agree with TRBD1. Sequenced: peripheral blood. This receptor was identified in a woman aged 55-69 years with acute or convalescent COVID-19. CDR3: CASSQADRGNQPQHF. The CDR3 DNA reads as TGTGCCAGCAGCCAAGCGGACAGGGGAAATCAGCCCCAGCATTTT.